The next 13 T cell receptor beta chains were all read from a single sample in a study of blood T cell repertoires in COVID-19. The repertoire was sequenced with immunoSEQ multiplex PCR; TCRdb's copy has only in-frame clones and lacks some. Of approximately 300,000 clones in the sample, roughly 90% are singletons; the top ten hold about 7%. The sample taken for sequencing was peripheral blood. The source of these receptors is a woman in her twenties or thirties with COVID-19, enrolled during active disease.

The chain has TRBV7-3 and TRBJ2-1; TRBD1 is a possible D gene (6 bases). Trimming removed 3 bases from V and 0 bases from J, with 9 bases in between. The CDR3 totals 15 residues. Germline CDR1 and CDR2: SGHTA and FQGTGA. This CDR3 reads CASSLDRLSYNEQFF. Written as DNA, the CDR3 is TGTGCCAGCAGCTTGGACAGACTCTCCTACAATGAGCAGTTCTTC.

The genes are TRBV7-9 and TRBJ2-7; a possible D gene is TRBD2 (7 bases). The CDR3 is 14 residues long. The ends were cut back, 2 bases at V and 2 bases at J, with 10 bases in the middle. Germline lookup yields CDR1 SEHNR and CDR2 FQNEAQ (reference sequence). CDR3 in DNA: TGTGCCAGCAGCTTAAGGGGGGGGACCTACGAGCAGTACTTC. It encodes CASSLRGGTYEQYF.

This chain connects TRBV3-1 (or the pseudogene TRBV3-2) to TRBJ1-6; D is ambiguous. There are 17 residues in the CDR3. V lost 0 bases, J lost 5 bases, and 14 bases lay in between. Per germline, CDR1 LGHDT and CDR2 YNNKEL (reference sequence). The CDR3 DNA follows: TGTGCCAGCAGCCAAGAACCGGGGAGTTTTAATAATTCACCCCTCCACTTT. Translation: CASSQEPGSFNNSPLHF.

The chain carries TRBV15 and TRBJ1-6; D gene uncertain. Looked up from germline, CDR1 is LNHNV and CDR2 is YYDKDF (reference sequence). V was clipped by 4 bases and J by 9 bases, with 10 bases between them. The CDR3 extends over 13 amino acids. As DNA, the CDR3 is TGTGCCACCAGCAACCTGGGAGTTTCACCCCTCCACTTT. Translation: CATSNLGVSPLHF. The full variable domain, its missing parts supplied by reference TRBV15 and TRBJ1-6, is DAMVIQNPRYQVTQFGKPVTLSCSQTLNHNVMYWYQQKSSQAPKLLFHYYDKDFNNEADTPDNFQSRRPNTSFCFLDIRSPGLGDTAMYLCATSNLGVSPLHFGNGTRLTVT.

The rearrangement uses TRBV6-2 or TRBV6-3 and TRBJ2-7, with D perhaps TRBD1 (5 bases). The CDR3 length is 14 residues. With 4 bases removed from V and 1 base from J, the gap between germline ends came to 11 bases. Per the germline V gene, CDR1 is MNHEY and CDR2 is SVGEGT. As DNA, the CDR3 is TGTGCCAGCAGTTCGGACACTACATCCTACGAGCAGTACTTC. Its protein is CASSSDTTSYEQYF.

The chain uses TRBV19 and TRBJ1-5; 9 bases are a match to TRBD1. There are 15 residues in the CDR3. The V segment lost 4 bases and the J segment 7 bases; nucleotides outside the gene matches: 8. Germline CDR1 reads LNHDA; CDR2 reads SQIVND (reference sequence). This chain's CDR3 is CASSRADRGPQPQHF. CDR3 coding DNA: TGTGCCAGTAGTAGGGCGGACAGGGGACCCCAGCCCCAGCATTTT.

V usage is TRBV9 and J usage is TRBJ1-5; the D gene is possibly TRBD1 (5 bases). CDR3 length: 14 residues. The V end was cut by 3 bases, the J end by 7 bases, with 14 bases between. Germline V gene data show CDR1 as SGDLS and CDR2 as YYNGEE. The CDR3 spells CASSATQGLQPQHF. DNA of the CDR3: TGTGCCAGCAGCGCAACCCAGGGTTTGCAGCCCCAGCATTTT.

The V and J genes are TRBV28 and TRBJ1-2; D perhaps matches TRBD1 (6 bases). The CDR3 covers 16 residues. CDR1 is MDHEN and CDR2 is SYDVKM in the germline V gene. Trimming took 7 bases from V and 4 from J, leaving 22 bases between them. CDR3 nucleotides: TGTGCCAGCATCCCCAGGGGTACAGGGTCTACCTATGGCTACACCTTC. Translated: CASIPRGTGSTYGYTF.

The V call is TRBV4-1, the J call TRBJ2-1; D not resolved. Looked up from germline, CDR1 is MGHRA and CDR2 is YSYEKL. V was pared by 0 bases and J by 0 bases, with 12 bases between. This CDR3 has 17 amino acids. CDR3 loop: CASSQDVERSSYNEQFF. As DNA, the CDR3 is TGCGCCAGCAGCCAAGATGTAGAGAGGAGCTCCTACAATGAGCAGTTCTTC.

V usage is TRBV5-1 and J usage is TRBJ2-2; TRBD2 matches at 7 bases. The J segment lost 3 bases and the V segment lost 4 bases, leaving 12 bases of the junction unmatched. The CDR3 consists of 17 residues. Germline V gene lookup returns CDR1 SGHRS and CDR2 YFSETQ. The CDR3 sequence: CASSPDGGRVDTGELFF. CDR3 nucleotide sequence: TGCGCCAGCAGCCCGGACGGCGGGAGAGTAGACACCGGGGAGCTGTTTTTT.

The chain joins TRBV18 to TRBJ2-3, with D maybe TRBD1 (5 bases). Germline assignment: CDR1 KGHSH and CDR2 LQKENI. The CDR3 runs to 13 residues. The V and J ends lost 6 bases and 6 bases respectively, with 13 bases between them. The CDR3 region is CASSQGIADTQYF. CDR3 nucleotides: TGTGCCAGCTCTCAGGGAATTGCGGATACGCAGTATTTT.

Here the CDR3 DNA reads TGTGCCAGCTCACCAAATATCTTGGCTAGTGCACACAATGAGCAGTTCTTC. Protein: CASSPNILASAHNEQFF. This chain links TRBV18 with TRBJ2-1; unclear D gene. The ends were cut back, 2 bases at V and 5 bases at J, with 19 bases in the middle. Germline lookup yields CDR1 KGHSH and CDR2 LQKENI. The CDR3 spans 17 residues.

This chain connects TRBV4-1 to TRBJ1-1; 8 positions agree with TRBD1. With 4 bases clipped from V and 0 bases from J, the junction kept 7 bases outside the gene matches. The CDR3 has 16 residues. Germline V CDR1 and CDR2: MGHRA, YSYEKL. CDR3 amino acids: CASSPNRGQVNTEAFF. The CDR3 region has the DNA TGCGCCAGCAGCCCGAACCGGGGACAGGTGAACACTGAAGCTTTCTTT.